This record concerns one T cell receptor beta chain sequence. Antigen specificity is unknown. Both 60 Vbeta primers and 13 Jbeta primers went into the PCR. Profiled with immunoSEQ multiplex PCR; TCRdb holds only in-frame clones, not every one. Here the sample spans about 140,000 clones, roughly 77% being singletons. These data originate in a study of cytomegalovirus exposure and HLA in healthy donors. The CDR3 runs to 14 residues. V lost 2 bases to trimming and J lost 2 bases, with 10 bases between them. The germline V gene encodes CDR1 MNHNS and CDR2 SASEGT. Broader study findings: Highly shared variants forming one cluster were likely a sequencing artifact. Some segments of the V type, notably TRBV6-2 and TRBV6-3, were excluded as indistinguishable.

The sample comprised PBMCs. The chain recombines TRBV6-1 with TRBJ2-7, with D unresolved. This receptor was identified in a woman in her thirties in good health and CMV-seronegative. CDR3 sequence (DNA): TGTGCCAGCAGTGAACCGACTGGGGCCTACGAGCAGTACGTC. Amino acids: CASSEPTGAYEQYV.